This T cell receptor beta chain derives from a study of graft-versus-host responses after intestinal transplantation listed by TCRdb under 2021. About the investigation overall: The transplants that recipients received were multivisceral, liver-intestinal, or isolated intestinal. Samples from a few later patients were sequenced in-house on an Illumina MiSeq with MiXCR processing rather than by the commercial service. Every recipient was given anti-thymocyte globulin induction, then maintenance tacrolimus and steroids for about three years. Donor T cell macrochimerism was defined as a peak of at least 4% donor T cells among recipient peripheral blood mononuclear cells. The cohort enrolled about two dozen intestinal transplant recipients including one retransplant, and a few patients lacking pretransplant specimens were excluded. After intestinal transplantation, graft-versus-host and host-versus-graft alloreactive T cell clones were followed in the graft, circulation and bone marrow using bulk TCR-beta CDR3 sequencing. Alloreactive clones were identified by sequencing pre-transplant mixed lymphocyte reaction products and comparing them with unstimulated pre-transplant donor and recipient T cells. Broader findings and caveats from the paper: Early after transplant, peak levels of circulating GvH clones were found to be associated with declines in HvG clones. The conclusions were limited by the relatively low number and heterogeneity of the intestinal transplant patients. Patients with donor T cell macrochimerism had high GvH to HvG T cell clonal ratios in their allografts. GvH clones were found in recipient bone marrow, and some of the GvH clones appeared earlier in ileal mucosa or blood, which is consistent with an intestinal mucosal origin.

Libraries were prepared through the immunoSEQ multiplex PCR assay. For most patients, genomic DNA was isolated with the Qiagen DNeasy Blood and Tissue Kit and shipped frozen to Adaptive Biotechnologies for TCR sequencing. Adaptive Biotechnologies carried out high-throughput TCR-beta CDR3 sequencing of genomic DNA for most patients. The study's processing was this. Adaptive's ImmunoSEQ software supplied the TCR sequencing data for about 18 patients, while MiXCR and VDJtools were used to process three other patients. CD4 versus CD8 sorting errors were corrected by removing sequences found in both subsets at a frequency ratio below 5:1. Because the origin of CDR3 nucleotide sequences shared between donor and recipient could not be assigned, those sequences were removed. To count as alloreactive, a clone needed at least 2-fold expansion over unstimulated cells and a minimum CFSE-low frequency of 0.002% (template counts) or 0.001% (read counts). A clone was considered mappable if detected in the sequenced pre-transplant spleen, lymph node, or MLR CFSE-low populations of the donor or recipient. The cumulative frequency of alloreactive clones was calculated as a percentage of all sequences, weighted by copy number. The clones in this table, taken by TCRdb from immuneACCESS, are in-frame only. Not every clone is retained; where verified, under half of the shortfall comes from an unresolved V gene, and the cause of the rest is unknown. V and J calls and clone size follow that table, whereas D and trimming were derived from the DNA. This sample gives about 96,000 clones in total; 80% to 95% of them show up just once. The top ten constitute around 0.17% of the sample.

Comments on this clone: The antigen this receptor binds is unknown. Base-call qualities are not available, and no considerably larger clone is one nucleotide away.

The time point label, read with the paper, signifies: cells obtained before transplantation from donor or recipient. CD3+CD4+ and CD3+CD8+ populations were FACS-sorted from unstimulated pre-transplant donor and recipient cells taken from spleen or lymph nodes. The cysteine opens and the phenylalanine closes a CDR3 of 16 amino acids. CDR3 DNA is the only sequence kept; it has 48 bases, read in frame from the first base. The starting material was unstimulated CD4+ T cells sorted from spleen or lymph node cells, obtained before intestinal transplant. The TCR originated in a human donor who received an intestinal transplant. The rearranged chain carries TRBV21-1 and TRBJ2-1; the table calls TRBD2, which could not be checked here. TRBV21-1 corresponds to a pseudogene. The nucleotides are TGTGCCAGCAGCACGGCATCGCGGGGACGGGACAATGAGCAGTTCTTC. It translates as CASSTASRGRDNEQFF.